This T cell receptor beta chain is drawn from a study of siplizumab effects on memory and regulatory T cells. Profiling relied on immunoSEQ multiplex PCR, and the TCRdb table lists in-frame clones only, not all of them. Of 85,000 or so clones in the sample, about 95% were seen once. Trimming took 6 bases from V and 4 from J; bases not matched to a gene: 4. Germline lookup yields CDR1 SNHLY and CDR2 FYNNEI. This CDR3 has 15 residues. Sequenced sample: CD8+ T cells sorted from blood. The chain combines TRBV2 with TRBJ2-1; TRBD2 matches at 12 bases. The source of this sequence is a human donor in good health. The CDR3 loop is CASSETSGGYNEQFF. The CDR3 DNA sequence: TGTGCCAGCAGCGAGACTAGCGGGGGATACAATGAGCAGTTCTTC.